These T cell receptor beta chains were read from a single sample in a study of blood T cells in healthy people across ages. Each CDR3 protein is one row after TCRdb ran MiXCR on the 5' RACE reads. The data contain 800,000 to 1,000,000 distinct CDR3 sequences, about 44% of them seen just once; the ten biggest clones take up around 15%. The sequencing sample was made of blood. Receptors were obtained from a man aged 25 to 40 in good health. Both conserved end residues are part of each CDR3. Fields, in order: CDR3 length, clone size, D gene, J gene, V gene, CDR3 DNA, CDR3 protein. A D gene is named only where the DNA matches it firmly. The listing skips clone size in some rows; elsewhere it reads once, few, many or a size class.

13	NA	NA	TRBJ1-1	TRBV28	TGTGCCAGCAGGCCCTCTATCAACACTGAAGCTTTCTTT	CASRPSINTEAFF
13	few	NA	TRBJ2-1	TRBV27	TGTGCCAGCAAGATCCCATGGGGGGTTGAGCAGTTCTTC	CASKIPWGVEQFF
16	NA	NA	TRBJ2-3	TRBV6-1	TGTGCCAGCAGTGAAGCGGCCAGCGGACTCACAGATACGCAGTATTTT	CASSEAASGLTDTQYF
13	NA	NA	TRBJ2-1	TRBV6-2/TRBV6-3	TGTGCCAGCAGTTCCACCTACTTCAATGAGCAGTTTTTC	CASSSTYFNEQFF
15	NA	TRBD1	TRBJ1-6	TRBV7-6	TGTGCCAGCAGCCGCCAGGGGGATGATAATTCACCCCTCCACTTT	CASSRQGDDNSPLHF
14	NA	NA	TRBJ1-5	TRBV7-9	TGTGCCAGCAGCCGGGGCGGCAAGGATCAGCCCCAGCATTTT	CASSRGGKDQPQHF
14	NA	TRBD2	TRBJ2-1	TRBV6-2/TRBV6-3	TGTGCCAGCAAGGCAGCGGGGGGGCGGAATGAGCAGTTCTTC	CASKAAGGRNEQFF
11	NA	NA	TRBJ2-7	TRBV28	TGTGCCAGCGAACAGGGCTACGAGCAGTACTTC	CASEQGYEQYF
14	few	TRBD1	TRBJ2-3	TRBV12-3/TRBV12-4	TGTGCCAGCAGTCCCCGACAGGGTGGAGATACGCAGTATTTT	CASSPRQGGDTQYF
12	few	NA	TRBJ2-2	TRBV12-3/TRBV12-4	TGTGCCAGCAGTTTGAGGGCGGGAGAGCTGTTTTTT	CASSLRAGELFF
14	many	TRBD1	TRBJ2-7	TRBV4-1	TGTGCCAGCAGTTTGCGGACAGGACCCTACGAGCAGTACTTC	CASSLRTGPYEQYF
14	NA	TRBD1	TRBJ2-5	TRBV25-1	TGTGCCAGCAGTGGTGGACAGGACCAAGAGACCCAGTACTTC	CASSGGQDQETQYF
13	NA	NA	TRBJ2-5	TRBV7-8	TGTGCCAGCAGCTTATTCGAGGGGAAGACCCAGTACTTC	CASSLFEGKTQYF
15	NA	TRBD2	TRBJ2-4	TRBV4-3	TGCGCCAGCAGCCTATCGGGGGGAGGACCAGACATTCAGTACTTC	CASSLSGGGPDIQYF
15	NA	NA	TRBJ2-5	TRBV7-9	TGTGCCAGCAGCTTAGCGGGCAGCGTCCAAGAGACCCAGTACTTC	CASSLAGSVQETQYF
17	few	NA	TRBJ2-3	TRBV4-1	TGCGCCAGCAGCCAAGATCCTAGGACAAGAAACACAGATACGCAGTATTTT	CASSQDPRTRNTDTQYF
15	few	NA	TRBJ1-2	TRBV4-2	TGTGCCAGCAGCCAAGGCGGGACTGAGAACTATGGCTACACCTTC	CASSQGGTENYGYTF
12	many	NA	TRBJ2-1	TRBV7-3	TGTGCCAGCAGCTTATCGTCCGGGGAGCAGTTCTTC	CASSLSSGEQFF
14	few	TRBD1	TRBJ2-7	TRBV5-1	TGCGCCAGCAGCTTGGCGGGACAGATCTACGAGCAGTACTTC	CASSLAGQIYEQYF
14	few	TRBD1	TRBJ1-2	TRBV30	TGTGCCTGGAGTGAAAACAGGGGTAACTATGGCTACACCTTC	CAWSENRGNYGYTF
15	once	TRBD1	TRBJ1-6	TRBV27	TGTGCCAGCAGTTCCAGGACAGGGCAGGTTTCACCCCTCCACTTT	CASSSRTGQVSPLHF
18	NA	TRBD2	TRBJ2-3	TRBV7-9	TGTGCCAGCAGCTTAAAGGAGGGACTAGCGGGGGTCACAGATACGCAGTATTTT	CASSLKEGLAGVTDTQYF
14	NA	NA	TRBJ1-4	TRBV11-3	TGTGTCAGCAGCCAGAGAGCAACTAATGAAAAACTGTTTTTT	CVSSQRATNEKLFF
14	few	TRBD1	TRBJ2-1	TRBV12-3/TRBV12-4	TGTGCCAGCAGGCCCGCGGACAGGGACAATGAGCAGTTCTTC	CASRPADRDNEQFF
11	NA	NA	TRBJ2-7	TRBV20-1	TGCAGTGCTACCAGGTCCTACGAGCAGTACTTC	CSATRSYEQYF
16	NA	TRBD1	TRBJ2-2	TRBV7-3	TGTGCCAGCAGCTCGGGGCCGGGACAGGGAGGCGGGGAGCTGTTTTTT	CASSSGPGQGGGELFF
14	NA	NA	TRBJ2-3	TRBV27	TGTGCCAGCCGGATTCGGGGGGCCATGGATACGCAGTATTTT	CASRIRGAMDTQYF
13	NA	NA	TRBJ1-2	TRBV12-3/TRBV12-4	TGTGCCAGCAGGACGGGGGCTTTCCATGGCTACACCTTC	CASRTGAFHGYTF
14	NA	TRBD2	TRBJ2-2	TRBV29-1	TGCAGCGGGCGTAGCGGGAGAGGAACCGGGGAGCTGTTTTTT	CSGRSGRGTGELFF
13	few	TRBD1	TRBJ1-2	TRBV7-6	TGTGCCAGTAGCCCTCGACAGGGAGGGGGCTACACCTTC	CASSPRQGGGYTF
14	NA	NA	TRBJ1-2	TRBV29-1	TGCAGCGTTGAAGTCGTGGCAGCGCGCCGTGGCTACACCTTC	CSVEVVAARRGYTF
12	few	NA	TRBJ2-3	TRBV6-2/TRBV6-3	TGTGCCAGCAAGACACTAGCAGATACGCAGTATTTT	CASKTLADTQYF
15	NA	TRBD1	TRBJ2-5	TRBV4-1	TGCGCCAGCAGCCGGGAACAGGGGACCCAAGAGACCCAGTACTTC	CASSREQGTQETQYF
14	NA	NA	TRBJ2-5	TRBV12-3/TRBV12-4	TGTGCCAGCAGTTTACAGGGGGGTCAAAAGACCCAGTACTTC	CASSLQGGQKTQYF
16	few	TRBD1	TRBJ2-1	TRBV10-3	TGTGCCATCAGTGAGACCGGGACAGGGGGTCGGAATGAGCAGTTCTTC	CAISETGTGGRNEQFF
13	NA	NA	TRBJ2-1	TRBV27	TGTGCCAGCAGAAGGGGAGAAGACAATGAGCAGTTCTTC	CASRRGEDNEQFF
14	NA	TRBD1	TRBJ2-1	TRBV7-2	TGTGCCAGCAACCTCGACAGGGTGAGGAATGAGCAGTTCTTC	CASNLDRVRNEQFF
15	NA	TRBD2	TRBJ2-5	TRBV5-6	TGTGCCAGCAGCCCCAGTAGCGGGGGTATTGAGACCCAGTACTTC	CASSPSSGGIETQYF